The subject of this entry is one TCR beta chain. This sample is drawn from a study of blood T cell repertoires in COVID-19. The overall study: The United States, Italy and Spain supplied acute and convalescent COVID-19 samples.

The germline V gene encodes CDR1 LNHDA and CDR2 SQIVND (reference sequence). The V and J ends lost 9 bases and 9 bases, in that order; junction bases with no gene match: 16. The CDR3 spans 15 residues. As handled by the study authors: Using reference gene primer amplification, nucleated cell counts were estimated. Method: immunoSEQ multiplex PCR; TCRdb's copy keeps in-frame clones and lacks some. D and trimming come from the DNA, and the V and J calls and clone size come from that table. The sample records 75,000 to 90,000 clones, less than 85% being singletons. The chain employs TRBV19 and TRBJ2-2, with TRBD1 matching 7 bases. This clonotype was obtained from an older woman with acute or convalescent COVID-19. The sequencing input was peripheral blood. The CDR3 region has the DNA TGTGCCAGCCACGAGGGGACAGTTCAAGACAGGGAGCTGTTTTTT. Protein: CASHEGTVQDRELFF.